This T cell receptor (beta chain) emerged from a study of shared T cell receptors in the human thymus. TCRdb's table, derived via immunoSEQ multiplex PCR, lists solely in-frame clones and lacks some. This sample has about 540,000 clones, with 70% to 80% found just once. In germline, CDR1 is SGDLS, CDR2 YYNGEE. The CDR3 loop spans 11 amino acids. V shed 3 bases and J shed 9 bases, with 10 bases lying between them. This sample also belongs to another study, concerning human thymus T cells. That study reports: Among the donors, all were healthy Finnish infants having corrective surgery for congenital heart defects. Thymus tissue was removed during corrective cardiac surgery. Blood and thymic repertoires both appeared biased in V and J gene usage. Thymic TCR repertoires of unrelated people reportedly overlapped highly.

This TCR was sampled from a boy in the first two years of life with a congenital heart defect. The rearrangement links TRBV9 to TRBJ2-7, with D uncertain. Specimen: thymocytes. CDR3 region: CASSAPPGQYF. CDR3 nucleotides: TGTGCCAGCAGCGCGCCCCCAGGGCAGTACTTC. Variable domain in full (rest from reference TRBV9 and TRBJ2-7): DSGVTQTPKHLITATGQRVTLRCSPRSGDLSVYWYQQSLDQGLQFLIQYYNGEERAKGNILERFSAQQFPDLHSELNLSSLELGDSALYFCASSAPPGQYFGPGTRLTVT.